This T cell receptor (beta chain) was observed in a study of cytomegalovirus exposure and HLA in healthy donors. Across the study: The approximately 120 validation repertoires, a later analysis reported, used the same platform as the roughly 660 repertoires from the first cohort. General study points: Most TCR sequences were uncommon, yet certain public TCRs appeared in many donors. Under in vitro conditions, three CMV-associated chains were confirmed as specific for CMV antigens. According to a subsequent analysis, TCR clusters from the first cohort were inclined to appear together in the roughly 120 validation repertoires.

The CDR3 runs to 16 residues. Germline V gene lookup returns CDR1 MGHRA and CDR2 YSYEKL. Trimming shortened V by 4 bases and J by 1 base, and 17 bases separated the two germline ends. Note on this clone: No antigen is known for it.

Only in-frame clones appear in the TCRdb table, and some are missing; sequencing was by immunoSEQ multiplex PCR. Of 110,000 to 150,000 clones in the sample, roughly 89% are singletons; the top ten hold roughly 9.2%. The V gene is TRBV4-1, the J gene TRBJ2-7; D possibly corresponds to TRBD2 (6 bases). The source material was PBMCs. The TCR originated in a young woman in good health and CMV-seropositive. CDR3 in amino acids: CASSPAAGLTSYEQYF. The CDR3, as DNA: TGCGCCAGCAGCCCAGCCGCGGGACTCACGTCCTACGAGCAGTACTTC.